The clone carrying this TCR beta chain appeared a single time. TCRdb's table, derived via immunoSEQ multiplex PCR, lists solely in-frame clones and lacks some. The sample consists of 85,000 to 90,000 clones, around 88% of them appearing once. These data originate in a study of T cell responses to AZD1222 COVID-19 vaccine. The sample was peripheral blood, taken on day 0 of MenACWY control vaccination. This TCR was sampled from an adult in good health.

The CDR3 reads CASSSSRRGNTIYF. CDR3 nucleotide sequence: TGTGCCAGCAGTTCCTCCCGGAGGGGAAACACCATATATTTT. The chain is built from TRBV6-1 and TRBJ1-3; D unclear. Trimming shortened V by 5 bases and J by 4 bases, and 12 bases separated the two germline ends. The germline CDR1 and CDR2 sequences are MNHNS and SASEGT. The CDR3 consists of 14 residues.